This entry lists 26 T cell receptor beta chains sequenced from one sample in a study of beta chain features in type 1 diabetes. Overall study results and limits: Significant though moderate, a shortening of TCRB CDR3s appeared in all four CD4+ subsets of Type 1 diabetes patients.

These receptors' targets are unknown. As every portion of the isolated RNA was reverse transcribed, the sequencing read expressed TCRB transcripts. Produced via immunoSEQ multiplex PCR; TCRdb's table is partial and in-frame only. The sample lists under 350,000 clones, approximately 15% occurring once. Sequenced sample: naive CD4+ T cells from blood. All receptors come from a man aged 25 to 45 with type 1 diabetes.

This clone occurred a few times. J is TRBJ2-3 and V is TRBV29-1; 8 bases line up with TRBD2. In germline, CDR1 is SQVTM, CDR2 ANQGSEA. This CDR3 has 12 residues. Trimming removed 7 bases from V and 6 bases from J; junction bases left unmatched: 6. CDR3 sequence: CSASGSKDTQYF. CDR3 nucleotide sequence: TGCAGCGCCAGCGGGAGCAAGGATACGCAGTATTTT.

This clone has more than one count but fewer than ten. The chain combines TRBV5-1 with TRBJ1-1; no firm D call. V lost 1 base to trimming and J lost 5 bases, with 9 bases between them. The germline CDR1 and CDR2 sequences are SGHRS and YFSETQ. This CDR3 has 13 amino acids. The DNA for the CDR3 is TGCGCCAGCAGCTTGCTAGGGAGAACTGAAGCTTTCTTT. Translated: CASSLLGRTEAFF.

The chain is built from TRBV15 and TRBJ1-1, with a possible D match to TRBD1 (5 bases). The CDR3 runs 16 residues. Trimming took 0 bases from V and 2 from J, leaving 13 bases between them. CDR1 and CDR2 from the germline V gene are LNHNV and YYDKDF (reference sequence). The CDR3 DNA reads as TGTGCCACCAGCAGAGATCTGCGACAGTCAAACACTGAAGCTTTCTTT. Amino acid sequence: CATSRDLRQSNTEAFF. Full variable domain (outside the CDR3, taken from reference TRBV15 and TRBJ1-1): DAMVIQNPRYQVTQFGKPVTLSCSQTLNHNVMYWYQQKSSQAPKLLFHYYDKDFNNEADTPDNFQSRRPNTSFCFLDIRSPGLGDTAMYLCATSRDLRQSNTEAFFGQGTRLTVV.

This clone was picked up a small number of times. The rearrangement uses TRBV19 and TRBJ1-2, with 8 nucleotides matching TRBD1. This CDR3 is built from 14 residues. Germline loops: CDR1 LNHDA, CDR2 SQIVND (reference sequence). The V and J ends lost 4 bases and 7 bases, in that order; junction bases with no gene match: 8. CDR3 coding DNA: TGTGCCAGTAGTAATACCGGGACAGGAGGTGGCTACACCTTC. Translated: CASSNTGTGGGYTF.

This chain links TRBV19 with TRBJ2-1, with 13 nucleotides matching TRBD2. The germline gives CDR1 LNHDA, CDR2 SQIVND (reference sequence). This CDR3 spans 16 amino acids. J lost 6 bases, V lost 0 bases, and 2 bases had no gene match. CDR3 in amino acids: CASSIERLAGGNEQFF. DNA for the CDR3: TGTGCCAGTAGTATAGAGCGACTAGCGGGAGGCAATGAGCAGTTCTTC.

The chain is built from TRBV30 and TRBJ2-7, with 7 bases identical to TRBD2. This CDR3 has 13 amino acids. The V gene's germline CDR1 is GTSNPN and CDR2 SVGIG (reference sequence). Losses at the gene ends were 1 base for V and 3 bases for J; bases not matched to a gene: 3. The CDR3 DNA sequence: TGTGCCTGGAGTGCCCTAGCGGACTACGAGCAGTACTTC. This codes for CAWSALADYEQYF.

V is TRBV5-1 and J is TRBJ2-7, with TRBD1 as a possible D gene (7 bases). CDR3 length: 14 amino acids. CDR1 and CDR2 (germline): SGHRS, YFSETQ. V was shortened by 4 bases and J by 3 bases, with 14 bases between the two germline ends. The CDR3 DNA sequence: TGCGCCAGCAGCCTGCAGGGGGACTTCTACGAGCAGTACTTC. Translated, it gives CASSLQGDFYEQYF.

This clone came up a few times. This chain connects TRBV7-9 to TRBJ1-1, with 12 bases matching TRBD1. J was trimmed by 11 bases and V by 4 bases; bases with no gene match: 8. The CDR3 spans 14 residues. CDR1 SEHNR and CDR2 FQNEAQ come from the germline V gene (reference sequence). CDR3 sequence (DNA): TGTGCCAGCAGCTCCGGGACAGGGGGCGAGGTCGCTTTCTTT. This sequence encodes CASSSGTGGEVAFF.

This clone appeared a few times. CDR3 nucleotide sequence: TGTGCCAGCAGCTTATCAGGGACAGATACGCAGTATTTT. Amino acid sequence: CASSLSGTDTQYF. The J gene is TRBJ2-3, the V gene TRBV7-3; D is perhaps TRBD1 (5 bases). The length of the CDR3 is 13 residues. V was pared by 2 bases and J by 3 bases, with 6 bases between. Germline lookup yields CDR1 SGHTA and CDR2 FQGTGA.

This clone was detected a few times. The V call is TRBV29-1, the J call TRBJ2-3; D is ambiguous. The CDR3 is 13 residues long. Germline CDR1 SQVTM, CDR2 ANQGSEA. The germline V and J ends were trimmed by 6 bases and 3 bases, with 13 bases remaining between them. This CDR3 reads CSVDPQDTDTQYF. The DNA for the CDR3 is TGCAGCGTCGATCCCCAGGATACAGATACGCAGTATTTT.

This clone was counted a few times. V and J are TRBV28 and TRBJ2-1; no definite D call. V dropped 8 bases and J dropped 4 bases, with 6 bases sitting between them. The CDR3 is 11 amino acids. Looked up from germline, CDR1 is MDHEN and CDR2 is SYDVKM. CDR3 protein: CASGVYNEQFF. Here the CDR3 DNA reads TGTGCCAGCGGAGTGTACAATGAGCAGTTCTTC.

This clone has more than one count but fewer than ten. The chain uses TRBV5-1 and TRBJ2-7; weak D call: TRBD1 (6 bases). V lost 3 bases to trimming and J lost 2 bases, with 12 bases between them. Germline values: CDR1 SGHRS, CDR2 YFSETQ. The CDR3 is 14 residues long. DNA for the CDR3: TGCGCCAGCAGCTCCGGGACATTCCCCTACGAGCAGTACTTC. Its protein is CASSSGTFPYEQYF.

The chain couples TRBV28 to TRBJ2-1; 8 bases are shared with TRBD2. There are 16 residues in the CDR3. With V trimmed by 6 bases and J by 6 bases, 13 bases remained unmatched. In germline, CDR1 is MDHEN, CDR2 SYDVKM. The DNA for the CDR3 is TGTGCCAGCAGATCCTCAGGAGCGGGAGAAATCAATGAGCAGTTCTTC. It specifies CASRSSGAGEINEQFF. Filled out from reference TRBV28 and TRBJ2-1, the complete variable domain reads DVKVTQSSRYLVKRTGEKVFLECVQDMDHENMFWYRQDPGLGLRLIYFSYDVKMKEKGDIPEGYSVSREKKERFSLILESASTNQTSMYLCASRSSGAGEINEQFFGPGTRLTVL.

This clone was counted between two and nine times. The chain has TRBV6-5 and TRBJ2-7; D not resolved. Deletions cut 2 bases from V and 4 bases from J, with 15 bases between. Germline V gives CDR1 MNHEY, CDR2 SVGAGI. This CDR3 spans 15 amino acids. The CDR3 DNA reads TGTGCCAGCAGTTACGGCAGGCCTCCTCGGTACGAGCAGTACTTC. Translation gives CASSYGRPPRYEQYF.

V usage is TRBV14 and J usage is TRBJ2-1; a possible D gene is TRBD1 (5 bases). This CDR3 is built from 14 residues. CDR1 SGHDN and CDR2 FVKESK come from the germline V gene. Deletions cut 4 bases from V and 13 bases from J, with 20 bases between. CDR3 in amino acids: CASSRTSGNPNQFF. CDR3 sequence (DNA): TGTGCCAGCAGCCGGACATCAGGGAATCCCAACCAGTTCTTC.

In this sample, this clone turned up a few times. The chain is built from TRBV15 and TRBJ2-1, with D uncertain. Germline V gives CDR1 LNHNV, CDR2 YYDKDF (reference sequence). V was cut by 3 bases and J by 3 bases, with 3 bases left in between. This CDR3 is 12 amino acids long. The CDR3 is CATSRYYNEQFF. DNA for the CDR3: TGTGCCACCAGCAGGTACTACAATGAGCAGTTCTTC.

This clone was picked up a small number of times. The chain links TRBV5-1 to TRBJ2-7; possible D gene TRBD1, 6 bases. There are 14 residues in the CDR3. Germline-derived CDR1 and CDR2 are SGHRS and YFSETQ. Trimming took off 0 bases at V and 2 bases at J, with 9 bases between the two ends. The CDR3 protein is CASSLGTVTYEQYF. As DNA, the CDR3 is TGCGCCAGCAGCTTGGGGACAGTTACCTACGAGCAGTACTTC.

The chain links TRBV2 to TRBJ2-5, with TRBD2 matching 8 bases. Germline V gene sequence: CDR1 SNHLY, CDR2 FYNNEI. CDR3 length equals 17 residues. The V gene end was trimmed by 7 bases and the J gene end by 1 base; junction bases not matched to a gene: 14. In nucleotides, the CDR3 is TGTGCCAGCACCGTACTTGGGGTAGCGGGATTCCAAGAGACCCAGTACTTC. Translated: CASTVLGVAGFQETQYF.

This clone was seen only a few times. V and J are TRBV19 and TRBJ1-5; possibly TRBD1 for D (6 bases). This CDR3 has 13 residues. V lost 7 bases, J lost 6 bases, and 13 bases lay in between. Looked up from germline, CDR1 is LNHDA and CDR2 is SQIVND (reference sequence). The CDR3 DNA reads as TGTGCCAGTAACTACAGGGTGGCTCAGCCCCAGCATTTT. This encodes CASNYRVAQPQHF.

This clone was picked up a small number of times. The chain recombines TRBV18 with TRBJ2-7, with D possibly being TRBD2 (6 bases). The CDR3 spans 14 residues. Looked up from germline, CDR1 is KGHSH and CDR2 is LQKENI. V was cut by 6 bases and J by 0 bases, with 12 bases left in between. CDR3 nucleotides: TGTGCCAGCTCTTCGGGACTCAGCTCCTACGAGCAGTACTTC. Residues: CASSSGLSSYEQYF. The variable domain in full, completed from reference TRBV18 and TRBJ2-7, reads NAGVMQNPRHLVRRRGQEARLRCSPMKGHSHVYWYRQLPEEGLKFMVYLQKENIIDESGMPKERFSAEFPKEGPSILRIQQVVRGDSAAYFCASSSGLSSYEQYFGPGTRLTVT.

The V gene is TRBV6-4, the J gene TRBJ1-2; weak D call: TRBD1 (5 bases). The CDR3 sequence is 13 residues long. The V gene lost 5 bases and the J gene lost 8 bases, with 15 bases spanning the gap. Germline values: CDR1 MRHNA, CDR2 SNTAGT. CDR3 DNA sequence: TGTGCCAGCAGTCCGGACGGGGGACGGGGCTACACCTTC. It is translated as CASSPDGGRGYTF.

V and J are TRBV19 and TRBJ1-4; 8 bases align to TRBD1. The length of the CDR3 is 14 residues. With V trimmed by 4 bases and J by 5 bases, 3 bases remained unmatched. In germline, CDR1 is LNHDA, CDR2 SQIVND (reference sequence). In nucleotides, the CDR3 is TGTGCCAGTAGTACGGACAGGGACAATGAAAAACTGTTTTTT. Translating gives CASSTDRDNEKLFF.

The genes are TRBV18 and TRBJ2-3; D perhaps matches TRBD1 (5 bases). Trimming removed 6 bases from V and 3 bases from J, with 7 bases in between. The CDR3 covers 12 residues. CDR1 and CDR2 (germline): KGHSH, LQKENI. The CDR3 here is CASSRQTDTQYF. CDR3 bases: TGTGCCAGCTCGCGACAGACAGATACGCAGTATTTT.

This clone has just a few counts. V gene TRBV18 combines with J gene TRBJ2-5; D might be TRBD1 (6 bases). The V end lost 6 bases, the J end lost 0 bases, and 14 bases lay between the germline ends. CDR3 length: 15 residues. Germline CDR1 is KGHSH and CDR2 is LQKENI. In nucleotides, the CDR3 is TGTGCCAGCTCGCACCGGGACACCAACCAAGAGACCCAGTACTTC. Translating gives CASSHRDTNQETQYF.

The rearrangement joins TRBV7-9 to TRBJ2-1; 7 bases line up with TRBD2. V lost 6 bases to trimming and J lost 3 bases; unmatched junction nucleotides: 5. The germline V gene encodes CDR1 SEHNR and CDR2 FQNEAQ (reference sequence). The CDR3 has 14 residues. CDR3 residues: CASRPRDYYNEQFF. For the CDR3, the DNA is TGTGCCAGCAGGCCGCGGGACTACTACAATGAGCAGTTCTTC.

This rearrangement joins TRBV5-4 to TRBJ2-1, with D maybe TRBD1 (5 bases). V dropped 2 bases and J dropped 1 base, with 7 bases sitting between them. CDR1 and CDR2 (germline): SGHNT, YYREEE (reference sequence). The CDR3 extends over 14 amino acids. The CDR3 DNA is TGTGCCAGCAGCTTCCAGGGATCCTACAATGAGCAGTTCTTC. Amino acid sequence: CASSFQGSYNEQFF.